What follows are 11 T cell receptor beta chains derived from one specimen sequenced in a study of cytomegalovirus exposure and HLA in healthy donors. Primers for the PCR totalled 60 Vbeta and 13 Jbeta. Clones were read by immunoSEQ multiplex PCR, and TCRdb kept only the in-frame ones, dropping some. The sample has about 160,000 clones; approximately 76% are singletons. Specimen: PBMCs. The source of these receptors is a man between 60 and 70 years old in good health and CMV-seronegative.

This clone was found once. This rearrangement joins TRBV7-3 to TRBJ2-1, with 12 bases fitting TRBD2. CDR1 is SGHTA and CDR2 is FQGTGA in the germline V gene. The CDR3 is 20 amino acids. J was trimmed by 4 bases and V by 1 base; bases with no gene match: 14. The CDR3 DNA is TGTGCCAGCAGCTTAAGGGCTAGCGGGGGGGCGATAGGAAGATACAATGAGCAGTTCTTC. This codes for CASSLRASGGAIGRYNEQFF.

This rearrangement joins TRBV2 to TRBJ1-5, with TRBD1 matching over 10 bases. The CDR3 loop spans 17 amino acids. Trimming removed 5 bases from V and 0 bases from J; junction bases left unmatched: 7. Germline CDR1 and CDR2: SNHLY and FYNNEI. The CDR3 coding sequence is TGTGCCAGCAGTAAAACGGGACAGGGGAATAGCAATCAGCCCCAGCATTTT. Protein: CASSKTGQGNSNQPQHF.

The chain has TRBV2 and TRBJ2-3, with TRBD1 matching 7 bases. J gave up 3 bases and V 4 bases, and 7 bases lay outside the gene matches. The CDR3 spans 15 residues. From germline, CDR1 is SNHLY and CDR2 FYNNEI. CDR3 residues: CASSGATGLTDTQYF. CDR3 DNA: TGTGCCAGCAGTGGGGCGACAGGGTTAACAGATACGCAGTATTTT.

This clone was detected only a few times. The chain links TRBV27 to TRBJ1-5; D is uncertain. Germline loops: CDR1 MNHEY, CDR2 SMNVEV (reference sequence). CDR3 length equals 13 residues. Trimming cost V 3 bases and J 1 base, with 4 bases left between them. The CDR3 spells CASSFASNQPQHF. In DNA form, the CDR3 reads TGTGCCAGCAGTTTCGCGAGCAATCAGCCCCAGCATTTT.

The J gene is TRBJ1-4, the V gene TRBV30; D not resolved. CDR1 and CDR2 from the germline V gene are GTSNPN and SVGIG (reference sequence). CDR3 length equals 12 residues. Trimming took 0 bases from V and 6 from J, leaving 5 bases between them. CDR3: CAWSVLDEKLFF. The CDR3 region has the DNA TGTGCCTGGAGTGTTCTTGATGAAAAACTGTTTTTT.

CDR3 nucleotides: TGTGCCAGCAGTCGGACTAGCGCAAGCAATGAGCAGTTCTTC. Protein sequence: CASSRTSASNEQFF. The genes are TRBV2 and TRBJ2-1, with 9 bases aligning to TRBD2. From germline, CDR1 is SNHLY and CDR2 FYNNEI. The CDR3 is 14 residues long. Germline trimming cut 5 bases from V and 6 bases from J; bases unmatched to any gene: 5.

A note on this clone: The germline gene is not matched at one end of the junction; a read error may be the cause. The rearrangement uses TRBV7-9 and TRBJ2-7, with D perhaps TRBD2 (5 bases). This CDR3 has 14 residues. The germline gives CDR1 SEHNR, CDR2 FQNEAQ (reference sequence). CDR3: CSSSLLDRGNEQYF. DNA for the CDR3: TGTTCCAGCAGCTTACTAGATCGGGGTAACGAGCAGTACTTC.

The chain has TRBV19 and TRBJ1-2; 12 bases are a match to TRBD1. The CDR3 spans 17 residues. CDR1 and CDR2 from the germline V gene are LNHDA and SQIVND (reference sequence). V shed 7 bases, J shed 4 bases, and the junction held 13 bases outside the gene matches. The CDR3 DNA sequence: TGTGCCAGTATCTTCCGGGACAGGGGGCCTCTGGGCTATGGCTACACCTTC. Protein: CASIFRDRGPLGYGYTF.

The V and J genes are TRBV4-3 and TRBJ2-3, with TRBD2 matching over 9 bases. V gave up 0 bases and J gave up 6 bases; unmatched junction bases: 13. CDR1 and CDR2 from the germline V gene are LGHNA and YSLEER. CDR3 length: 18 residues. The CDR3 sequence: CASSQEPPSAGGSDTQYF. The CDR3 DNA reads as TGCGCCAGCAGCCAAGAACCCCCTTCAGCGGGGGGCTCGGATACGCAGTATTTT.

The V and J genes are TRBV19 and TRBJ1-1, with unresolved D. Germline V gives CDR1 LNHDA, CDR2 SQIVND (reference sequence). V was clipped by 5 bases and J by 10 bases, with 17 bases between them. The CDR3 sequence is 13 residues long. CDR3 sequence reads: CASSPPPGEVAFF. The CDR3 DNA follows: TGTGCCAGTAGTCCCCCACCGGGAGAAGTAGCTTTCTTT.

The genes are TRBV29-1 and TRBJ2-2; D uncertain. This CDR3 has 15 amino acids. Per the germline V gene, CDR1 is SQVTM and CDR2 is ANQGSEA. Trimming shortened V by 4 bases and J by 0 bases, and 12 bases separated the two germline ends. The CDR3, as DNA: TGCAGCGTTGTAGGCTTTCTAGCGAACACCGGGGAGCTGTTTTTT. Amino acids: CSVVGFLANTGELFF.